This T cell receptor beta chain was recovered during a study of blood T cell repertoires in COVID-19. Produced via immunoSEQ multiplex PCR; TCRdb's table is partial and in-frame only. The repertoire holds 300,000 to 350,000 clones, with roughly 86% as singletons. The specimen was PBMCs or T cells enriched from blood (not recorded which). The sequence came from a woman aged 30 to 39 who had been exposed to COVID-19.

In DNA form, the CDR3 reads TGTGCCAGCAGCTTAGTTGCGGGGGCTGGTGAGCAGTTCTTC. Its translation is CASSLVAGAGEQFF. The chain uses TRBV7-9 and TRBJ2-1, with D tentatively TRBD2 (7 bases). CDR1 SEHNR and CDR2 FQNEAQ come from the germline V gene (reference sequence). V shed 1 base and J shed 9 bases, with 13 bases lying between them. This CDR3 comprises 14 residues.